The rows below give T cell receptor beta chains drawn from one sample of a study of blood T cells in healthy people across ages. From the 5' RACE reads, TCRdb called clonotypes with MiXCR, one entry per CDR3 protein. The sample holds about 1.5 million distinct CDR3 sequences, roughly 43% seen once. Sequenced sample: blood. These receptors were taken from a woman between 18 and 29 years old in good health. Both conserved end residues are part of each CDR3. A D gene is named only where the DNA matches it firmly. Size is stated for part of the rows, as once, few or many counts, or as a class when the clone is expanded.

DNA,CDR3,V,size,D,J
TGTGCCAGCAGTTTATCCGGGAGACAAGGCCGCTACACCTTC,CASSLSGRQGRYTF,TRBV6-2/TRBV6-3,few,NA,TRBJ1-2
TGTGCCAGCAGCTTGGCCGGGACTAGCGGGTCGGAGACCCAGTACTTC,CASSLAGTSGSETQYF,TRBV5-4,NA,TRBD2,TRBJ2-5
TGTGCCAGCAGCTTGGGGGGACTAGCGGGACCAGATACGCAGTATTTT,CASSLGGLAGPDTQYF,TRBV7-9,few,TRBD2,TRBJ2-3
TGTACCAGCAAAGGAGCGACAGGGTTCTCCTACAATGAGCAGTTCTTC,CTSKGATGFSYNEQFF,TRBV27,NA,TRBD1,TRBJ2-1
TGTGCCAGCAGTTACTCTGCCGGGACAGGGGGTTCGAGATATGGCTACACCTTC,CASSYSAGTGGSRYGYTF,TRBV6-5,NA,TRBD1,TRBJ1-2
TGCAGCGTTGAAAAGGGACCTATGCCCCAGCATTTT,CSVEKGPMPQHF,TRBV29-1,NA,NA,TRBJ1-5
TGTGCCAGCAGCCCACCCTGGAGTAGCGAGCAGTACTTC,CASSPPWSSEQYF,TRBV5-6,NA,NA,TRBJ2-7
TGTGCCAGCAGCCAGGGATTGGAGAGGGGGGGCCGTAGTGAGCAGTTCTTC,CASSQGLERGGRSEQFF,TRBV14,few,NA,TRBJ2-1
TGTGCCAGCAGCCAAGGGATCCCCCAGCCCCAGCATTTT,CASSQGIPQPQHF,TRBV12-3/TRBV12-4,few,NA,TRBJ1-5
TGTGCCAGCAGTGCAATGGGGCCTCGTGGAGGCTACACCTTC,CASSAMGPRGGYTF,TRBV2,NA,NA,TRBJ1-2
TGCAGTGCTAGAGCACCGGGGAGCTATGGCTACACCTTC,CSARAPGSYGYTF,TRBV20-1,few,NA,TRBJ1-2
TGTGCCAGCAGTGAGGGACTAGCGGGGGCGGGAGATACGCAGTATTTT,CASSEGLAGAGDTQYF,TRBV12-3/TRBV12-4,few,TRBD2,TRBJ2-3
TGCAGTGCTAGTAGAGGGACAGGGGAGGGGAACACTGAAGCTTTCTTT,CSASRGTGEGNTEAFF,TRBV20-1,few,TRBD1,TRBJ1-1
TGTGCCAGCCTCAGGACCCCGGGGCTATATGGCTACACCTTC,CASLRTPGLYGYTF,TRBV7-9,many,NA,TRBJ1-2
TGCGCCAGCAGCCAAGTAGGTATTCCCTACGAGCAGTACTTC,CASSQVGIPYEQYF,TRBV4-1,few,NA,TRBJ2-7
TGTGCCAGCAGCTTGGTGACAGGGCGCACAGATACGCAGTATTTT,CASSLVTGRTDTQYF,TRBV5-6,NA,TRBD1,TRBJ2-3
TGTGCCTGGGACCGGGACACCCCATACGAGCAGTACTTC,CAWDRDTPYEQYF,TRBV30,NA,NA,TRBJ2-7
TGTGCCAGCAGCCATTCAGGCCGCTATGGCTACACCTTC,CASSHSGRYGYTF,TRBV7-2,NA,NA,TRBJ1-2
TGTGCCACCAGCAGAGGGGCCCCATTTAATTCACCCCTCCACTTT,CATSRGAPFNSPLHF,TRBV15,few,NA,TRBJ1-6
TGTGCCATCAGTGAGTCGGGGGGCAGGGCAGGCCACGAGCAGTACTTC,CAISESGGRAGHEQYF,TRBV10-3,few,NA,TRBJ2-7
TGTGCCAGCAGCACGACAAGCTATGGCTACACCTTC,CASSTTSYGYTF,TRBV5-5,NA,NA,TRBJ1-2
TGTGCCAGCAGCAAAATGGGCAGACAGGGCACGAATCAGCCCCAGCATTTT,CASSKMGRQGTNQPQHF,TRBV21-1,NA,NA,TRBJ1-5
TGTGCCAGCACCTTAGACAGCGGACTAGTCACAGATACGCAGTATTTT,CASTLDSGLVTDTQYF,TRBV6-1,NA,TRBD2,TRBJ2-3
TGCAGTGCTAGAGACGGACAGGGAGGCGTGACTCAGTTCTTC,CSARDGQGGVTQFF,TRBV20-1,NA,TRBD1,TRBJ2-1
TGTGCCAGCAGCTCAGACCGAGTGAGGACAGATACGCAGTATTTT,CASSSDRVRTDTQYF,TRBV12-3/TRBV12-4,few,NA,TRBJ2-3
TGTGCCAGCAGCTTATCACAGGGGCCTAACTATGGCTACACCTTC,CASSLSQGPNYGYTF,TRBV7-9,NA,TRBD1,TRBJ1-2
TGTGCCAGCAGCTCCCTGGCGGGAGTTGGGAATGAGCAGTTCTTC,CASSSLAGVGNEQFF,TRBV7-6,NA,TRBD2,TRBJ2-1
TGTGCCAGCAGTGCTTTGGAGCGGTACTTC,CASSALERYF,TRBV2,NA,NA,TRBJ2-5
TGCGGGCTCCTTGGCTCCTACAATGAGCAGTTCTTC,CGLLGSYNEQFF,TRBV28,NA,NA,TRBJ2-1
TGTGCCAGCAGCCCCCGGACTAGCGGGAAGTATGAGCAGTTCTTC,CASSPRTSGKYEQFF,TRBV4-2,few,TRBD2,TRBJ2-1
TGTGCCAGCAGCTTAGAGGGAGGGAGCTCCTACGAGCAGTACTTC,CASSLEGGSSYEQYF,TRBV7-8,many,TRBD2,TRBJ2-7
TGTGCCAGCAGCAAAACAGGACGGTTGAACACTGAAGCTTTCTTT,CASSKTGRLNTEAFF,TRBV7-2,few,NA,TRBJ1-1
TGCAGTGCTCTCCCAGAAGGAAGACCCTACAATGAGCAGTACTTC,CSALPEGRPYNEQYF,TRBV20-1,NA,NA,TRBJ2-7
TGTGCCAGCAGCACCACCGGGACAGGGAACTATGGCTACACCTTC,CASSTTGTGNYGYTF,TRBV7-2,once,TRBD1,TRBJ1-2
TGTGCCAGCAGCTTAGTTCAGGGGGCTCAAGAGACCCAGTACTTC,CASSLVQGAQETQYF,TRBV7-2,few,TRBD1,TRBJ2-5
TGCAGCGTTGAATCCCGGGTCACAGATACGCAGTATTTT,CSVESRVTDTQYF,TRBV29-1,few,NA,TRBJ2-3
TGTACCAGTAGCCGAGGTAGCTCCTACAATGAGCAGTTCTTC,CTSSRGSSYNEQFF,TRBV19,NA,NA,TRBJ2-1